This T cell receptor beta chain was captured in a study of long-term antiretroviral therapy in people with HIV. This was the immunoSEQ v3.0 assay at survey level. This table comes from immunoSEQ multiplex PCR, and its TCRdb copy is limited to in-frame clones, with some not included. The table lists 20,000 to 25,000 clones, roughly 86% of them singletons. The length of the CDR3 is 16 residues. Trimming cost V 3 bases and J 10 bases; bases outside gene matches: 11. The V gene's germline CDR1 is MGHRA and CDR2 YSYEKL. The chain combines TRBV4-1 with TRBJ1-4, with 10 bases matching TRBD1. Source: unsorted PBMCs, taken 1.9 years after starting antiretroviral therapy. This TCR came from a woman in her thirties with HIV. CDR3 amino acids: CASSQTGGGTIGKLFF. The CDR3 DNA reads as TGCGCCAGCAGCCAGACAGGGGGCGGAACGATTGGAAAACTGTTTTTT.